These 21 T cell receptor beta chains were sequenced from one sample in a study of neurological immune-mediated disorders. TCRdb re-called the 5' RACE reads with MiXCR, one entry per CDR3 protein. This sample has under 45,000 distinct CDR3 sequences, with 3.8% found just once. Sequences were obtained from PBMCs. These receptors came from a young man with multiple sclerosis.

There are a few counts of this clonotype. The DNA for the CDR3 is TGTGCCAGCAGTTTGGGTTGGGGGAATGGCTACACCTTC. Translating it yields CASSLGWGNGYTF. The chain couples TRBV12-3 or TRBV12-4 to TRBJ1-2, with D maybe TRBD1 (5 bases). This CDR3 region has 13 residues. V shed 3 bases and J shed 6 bases, with 11 bases lying between them.

V usage is TRBV7-9 and J usage is TRBJ1-1; unclear D gene. CDR1 is SEHNR, CDR2 FQNEAQ, per germline (reference sequence). Trimming took off 2 bases at V and 3 bases at J, with 10 bases between the two ends. The CDR3 is 14 amino acids. DNA of the CDR3: TGTGCCAGCAGCTTAAGCGGGATCTACACTGAAGCTTTCTTT. Translating it yields CASSLSGIYTEAFF.

By frequency in the sample, this clonotype is medium-sized. The chain combines TRBV5-1 with TRBJ2-1; TRBD2 matches at 7 bases. With V trimmed by 4 bases and J by 4 bases, 11 bases remained unmatched. Germline CDR1 is SGHRS and CDR2 is YFSETQ. There are 16 residues in the CDR3. The CDR3 sequence is CASSPTRLADYNEQFF. For the CDR3, the DNA is TGCGCCAGCAGCCCCACGAGGCTAGCGGATTACAATGAGCAGTTCTTC.

The table lists this clonotype with many counts. The chain links TRBV20-1 to TRBJ1-2, with unresolved D. Deletions cut 3 bases from V and 8 bases from J, with 16 bases between. Per the germline V gene, CDR1 is DFQATT and CDR2 is SNEGSKA (reference sequence). This CDR3 comprises 13 residues. The CDR3 sequence: CSASPGRVGGYTF. The CDR3, as DNA: TGCAGTGCTAGTCCGGGCCGGGTCGGGGGCTACACCTTC.

This clonotype was detected ten times or more. The rearrangement uses TRBV3-1 and TRBJ1-4; D is undetermined. The V gene's germline CDR1 is LGHDT and CDR2 YNNKEL (reference sequence). The CDR3 spans 15 residues. V lost 4 bases, J lost 8 bases, and 17 bases lay in between. DNA of the CDR3: TGTGCCAGCAGCCCTACCAACCTGGGTTTGGAAAAACTGTTTTTT. Residues: CASSPTNLGLEKLFF.

At least ten counts were recorded for this clonotype. The V call is TRBV14, the J call TRBJ2-5, with a tentative D call TRBD1 (5 bases). CDR1 and CDR2 (germline): SGHDN, FVKESK. CDR3 length: 16 residues. V was trimmed by 1 base and J by 5 bases, leaving 17 bases between them. CDR3 sequence: CASSQGGRRAPETQYF. In DNA, the CDR3 is TGTGCCAGCAGCCAAGGGGGCCGCAGGGCTCCGGAGACCCAGTACTTC.

In its sample, this clonotype was seen many times. V usage is TRBV29-1 and J usage is TRBJ2-3, with D possibly being TRBD1 (5 bases). The germline gives CDR1 SQVTM, CDR2 ANQGSEA. The CDR3 sequence is 12 residues long. Trimming took 6 bases from V and 2 from J, leaving 9 bases between them. The CDR3 nucleotides read TGCAGCGTGAACAGGAACACAGATACGCAGTATTTT. Its protein product is CSVNRNTDTQYF.

In its sample, this clonotype was seen many times. This chain joins TRBV10-3 and TRBJ2-7, with 9 positions matching TRBD1. CDR3 length: 14 residues. After removal of 10 bases from V and 3 bases from J, the junction contained 10 bases not matched to a gene. Germline V gene lookup returns CDR1 ENHRY and CDR2 SYGVKD. CDR3 nucleotides: TGTGCCACAGCTGCCGGGACAGGGAACTACGAGCAGTACTTC. Its translation is CATAAGTGNYEQYF.

This clonotype was recorded at least ten times. The gene calls are TRBV4-3 and TRBJ1-1, with D maybe TRBD1 (6 bases). The length of the CDR3 is 14 residues. Trimming took off 6 bases at V and 2 bases at J, with 13 bases between the two ends. CDR1 is LGHNA, CDR2 YSLEER, per germline. DNA of the CDR3: TGCGCCAGCAGAGACTGGACAGATAACACTGAAGCTTTCTTT. As protein: CASRDWTDNTEAFF.

This clonotype was detected ten times or more. This chain joins TRBV6-5 and TRBJ1-6; perhaps TRBD1 as D (5 bases). Trimming shortened V by 0 bases and J by 6 bases, and 9 bases separated the two germline ends. The germline gives CDR1 MNHEY, CDR2 SVGAGI. This CDR3 comprises 15 residues. The CDR3 DNA reads TGTGCCAGCAGTTACTCGGGTCAGGGTAATTCACCCCTCCACTTT. Translated: CASSYSGQGNSPLHF.

The sample holds many counts of this clonotype. This chain connects TRBV12-3 or TRBV12-4 to TRBJ2-1, with 7 nucleotides matching TRBD2. CDR3 length: 15 residues. V was clipped by 5 bases and J by 1 base; unmatched bases: 5. CDR3 nucleotide sequence: TGTGCCAGCAGTCCTTTAGCGGGTTCCTACAATGAGCAGTTCTTC. Translating gives CASSPLAGSYNEQFF.

This clonotype was seen ten or more times. V gene TRBV27 combines with J gene TRBJ2-7; 9 bases are shared with TRBD1. The CDR3 is 15 residues long. Germline CDR1 reads MNHEY; CDR2 reads SMNVEV (reference sequence). V was pared by 4 bases and J by 2 bases, with 6 bases of the junction left unmatched. CDR3 sequence: CASSWGGQGAYEQYF. CDR3 DNA: TGTGCCAGCAGTTGGGGGGGACAGGGAGCCTACGAGCAGTACTTC.

This clonotype came up many times. The chain combines TRBV20-1 with TRBJ1-1; no firm D call. V gave up 8 bases and J gave up 1 base, with 8 bases separating them. The CDR3 has 11 residues. CDR1 is DFQATT and CDR2 is SNEGSKA in the germline V gene (reference sequence). The CDR3 here is CSFKENTEAFF. CDR3 in DNA: TGCAGTTTCAAGGAGAACACTGAAGCTTTCTTT.

In this sample, this clonotype turned up many times. The rearrangement joins TRBV5-5 to TRBJ2-5; TRBD1 is a possible D gene (5 bases). The V gene's germline CDR1 is SGHKS and CDR2 YYEKEE (reference sequence). This CDR3 comprises 13 residues. V dropped 3 bases and J dropped 3 bases, with 9 bases sitting between them. CDR3 nucleotides: TGTGCCAGCAGCTACGACAGTAAAGAGACCCAGTACTTC. Translation gives CASSYDSKETQYF.

The table lists this clonotype with many counts. For the CDR3, the DNA is TGCAGTGCTAGACTCGGGGCTTTAAATGAAAAACTGTTTTTT. Protein product: CSARLGALNEKLFF. This chain links TRBV20-1 with TRBJ1-4; possible D gene TRBD1, 5 bases. Deletions cut 2 bases from V and 5 bases from J, with 12 bases between. The CDR3 has 14 amino acids. CDR1 DFQATT and CDR2 SNEGSKA come from the germline V gene (reference sequence).

This clonotype was observed many times. A junction end diverges from the germline sequence, so it may reflect a read error. The chain couples TRBV20-1 to TRBJ1-5, with D uncertain. This CDR3 is 13 amino acids long. Germline-derived CDR1 and CDR2 are DFQATT and SNEGSKA (reference sequence). The CDR3 sequence: CSMNVGLDQPQNF. As DNA, the CDR3 is TGCAGTATGAACGTCGGACTGGATCAGCCCCAGAATTTT.

The table lists this clonotype with many counts. This sequence joins TRBV6-1 and TRBJ2-5; D not resolved. The CDR3 runs 14 residues. V was clipped by 3 bases and J by 0 bases, with 8 bases between them. Germline V gives CDR1 MNHNS, CDR2 SASEGT. The CDR3 nucleotides read TGTGCCAGCAGTGAGCGAAGCTACCAAGAGACCCAGTACTTC. Protein: CASSERSYQETQYF.

This clonotype showed up many times. J is TRBJ2-3 and V is TRBV20-1, with 9 bases fitting TRBD2. Germline V CDR1 and CDR2: DFQATT, SNEGSKA (reference sequence). Trimming cost V 0 bases and J 4 bases; bases outside gene matches: 5. The CDR3 runs to 15 residues. The CDR3 nucleotides are TGCAGTGCTAGAGATGTAGGCGGGGGGGCAGATACGCAGTATTTT. Encoded protein: CSARDVGGGADTQYF.

This clonotype was picked up many times. This chain joins TRBV7-8 and TRBJ2-5; TRBD1 matches 11 bases. With V trimmed by 3 bases and J by 4 bases, 13 bases remained unmatched. The CDR3 is 18 amino acids. The germline V gene has CDR1 SGHVS and CDR2 FQNEAQ. This CDR3 is CASSFVRMRTGGSETQYF. The CDR3 DNA follows: TGTGCCAGCAGCTTTGTTCGCATGAGGACAGGGGGCTCAGAGACCCAGTACTTC.

This clonotype is medium-sized within its sample. The J gene is TRBJ1-6, the V gene TRBV27; TRBD1 is a possible D gene (6 bases). The CDR3 has 15 residues. CDR1 MNHEY and CDR2 SMNVEV come from the germline V gene (reference sequence). Trimming left V 4 bases short and J 9 bases short, with 16 bases between. CDR3 in amino acids: CASSWGQGNRSPLHF. For the CDR3, the DNA is TGTGCCAGCAGTTGGGGACAAGGGAATCGTTCACCCCTCCACTTT.

This clonotype was recorded many times. The chain links TRBV6-5 to TRBJ1-1; a weak D match, TRBD1 (6 bases). The germline V gene has CDR1 MNHEY and CDR2 SVGAGI. The CDR3 loop spans 14 amino acids. V was pared by 6 bases and J by 3 bases, with 14 bases between. Here the CDR3 DNA reads TGTGCCAGCAGACCCTGGGGGGCCGACACTGAAGCTTTCTTT. Its translation is CASRPWGADTEAFF.